A single sample is the source of the 26 T cell receptor beta chains below, sequenced in a study of untreated major depressive disorder. Only in-frame clones appear in the TCRdb table, and some are missing; sequencing was by immunoSEQ multiplex PCR. The sample includes fewer than 25,000 clones, more than 75% of them seen just once. The sample consisted of CD4+ T cells from PBMCs. The receptor set was obtained from a woman in her 30s in good health.

This clone was recorded a few times. The chain recombines TRBV5-8 with TRBJ2-1; D is ambiguous. Germline loops: CDR1 SGHTS, CDR2 YDEGEE. CDR3 length equals 10 residues. Trimming left V 4 bases short and J 7 bases short, with 3 bases between. CDR3 protein: CASSINEQFF. The CDR3 DNA is TGTGCCAGCAGCATTAATGAGCAGTTCTTC.

The rearrangement links TRBV14 to TRBJ2-5, with TRBD2 matching 7 bases. The germline CDR1 and CDR2 sequences are SGHDN and FVKESK. CDR3 length: 14 amino acids. With 0 bases clipped from V and 5 bases from J, the junction kept 3 bases outside the gene matches. The CDR3: CASSQDLGGETQYF. CDR3 coding DNA: TGTGCCAGCAGCCAAGATCTGGGAGGGGAGACCCAGTACTTC.

The chain uses TRBV2 and TRBJ2-1, with 8 positions matching TRBD2. The CDR3 has 16 amino acids. Germline trimming cut 5 bases from V and 1 base from J; bases unmatched to any gene: 7. Germline V gene data show CDR1 as SNHLY and CDR2 as FYNNEI. CDR3 nucleotide sequence: TGTGCCAGCAGTAGTTCGGGACTAGGGTCCTACAATGAGCAGTTCTTC. This codes for CASSSSGLGSYNEQFF.

The chain has TRBV2 and TRBJ2-7; 9 bases map to TRBD2. The CDR3 runs to 15 residues. V was clipped by 8 bases and J by 0 bases; unmatched bases: 8. Germline CDR1 reads SNHLY; CDR2 reads FYNNEI. As DNA, the CDR3 is TGTGCCAGCCTTCCCCCTAGCGGGATCTCCTACGAGCAGTACTTC. This gives the protein CASLPPSGISYEQYF.

The chain combines TRBV7-2 with TRBJ2-7; D might be TRBD1 (5 bases). The germline V gene has CDR1 SGHTA and CDR2 FQGNSA. V dropped 1 base and J dropped 2 bases, with 9 bases sitting between them. The CDR3 runs to 14 residues. The DNA of the CDR3 is TGTGCCAGCAGCTTAGGGGGCAGTGCCTACGAGCAGTACTTC. Encoded protein: CASSLGGSAYEQYF.

The chain recombines TRBV7-2 with TRBJ2-7; D might be TRBD1 (7 bases). The CDR3 is 16 amino acids. The germline V gene encodes CDR1 SGHTA and CDR2 FQGNSA. Trimming cost V 0 bases and J 2 bases, with 14 bases left between them. CDR3 sequence reads: CASSLAVGGQTYEQYF. CDR3 nucleotides: TGTGCCAGCAGCTTAGCGGTCGGGGGACAGACCTACGAGCAGTACTTC.

There are a few counts of this clone. The CDR3 bases are TGTGCCAGCAGTTTATCTGGGGGGGTGAACACTGAAGCTTTCTTT. Protein: CASSLSGGVNTEAFF. The rearrangement joins TRBV27 to TRBJ1-1; D may be TRBD1 (5 bases). The V gene's germline CDR1 is MNHEY and CDR2 SMNVEV (reference sequence). The CDR3 has 15 residues. V dropped 0 bases and J dropped 0 bases, with 8 bases sitting between them.

CDR3 residues: CSVAYPVDRGLRTEAFF. In DNA form, the CDR3 reads TGCAGCGTTGCATATCCCGTGGACAGGGGATTAAGGACTGAAGCTTTCTTT. The chain is built from TRBV29-1 and TRBJ1-1; TRBD1 aligns across 9 bases. The V gene's germline CDR1 is SQVTM and CDR2 ANQGSEA. The CDR3 is made up of 17 amino acids. V gave up 4 bases and J gave up 5 bases; unmatched junction bases: 17.

V is TRBV28 and J is TRBJ1-4; 10 bases match TRBD1. J gave up 7 bases and V 6 bases, and 11 bases lay outside the gene matches. Germline values: CDR1 MDHEN, CDR2 SYDVKM. CDR3 length: 16 amino acids. CDR3 coding DNA: TGTGCCAGCAGCCAACCTCCGGGACAGGGGACTGAAAAACTGTTTTTT. As protein: CASSQPPGQGTEKLFF.

The rearrangement links TRBV9 to TRBJ2-7; TRBD1 matches at 9 bases. With V trimmed by 4 bases and J by 5 bases, 4 bases remained unmatched. The germline CDR1 and CDR2 sequences are SGDLS and YYNGEE. The CDR3 consists of 13 residues. CDR3 region: CASSSGQGNEQYF. CDR3 nucleotide sequence: TGTGCCAGCAGCTCGGGACAGGGTAACGAGCAGTACTTC.

The chain recombines TRBV5-4 with TRBJ2-7; TRBD1 might be the D (6 bases). Trimming stripped 4 bases from V and 4 bases from J, with 15 bases between. The germline CDR1 and CDR2 sequences are SGHNT and YYREEE (reference sequence). The CDR3 extends over 14 amino acids. In DNA form, the CDR3 reads TGTGCCAGCAGCCAAAAACAGGGTGTATACGAGCAGTACTTC. Residues: CASSQKQGVYEQYF.

The chain combines TRBV30 with TRBJ2-3; TRBD2 matches 12 bases. The CDR3 contains 16 residues. Per the germline V gene, CDR1 is GTSNPN and CDR2 is SVGIG (reference sequence). V shed 3 bases, J shed 2 bases, and the junction held 6 bases outside the gene matches. The CDR3 region is CAWSSGLAGNTDTQYF. The CDR3 bases are TGTGCCTGGAGCTCTGGACTAGCGGGAAACACAGATACGCAGTATTTT.

V gene TRBV4-1 combines with J gene TRBJ2-3, with TRBD1 as a possible D gene (7 bases). V shed 7 bases and J shed 2 bases, with 16 bases lying between them. The CDR3 sequence is 15 residues long. Germline lookup yields CDR1 MGHRA and CDR2 YSYEKL. The CDR3 is CASKGGLAYTDTQYF. CDR3 DNA: TGCGCCAGCAAAGGGGGCCTAGCGTACACAGATACGCAGTATTTT.

The chain joins TRBV4-2 to TRBJ2-1, with 8 nucleotides matching TRBD2. Germline-derived CDR1 and CDR2 are LGHNA and YNFKEQ. This CDR3 has 15 residues. V shed 1 base and J 6 bases; nucleotides not matched to a gene: 5. DNA for the CDR3: TGTGCCAGCAGCCAAGCGGGACTAGTTTCCAATGAGCAGTTCTTC. Translating it yields CASSQAGLVSNEQFF.

The V call is TRBV28, the J call TRBJ2-7, with D tentatively TRBD2 (6 bases). The CDR3 is made up of 16 amino acids. Per the germline V gene, CDR1 is MDHEN and CDR2 is SYDVKM. V lost 6 bases, J lost 0 bases, and 18 bases lay in between. CDR3 loop: CASSLPWREPSYEQYF. For the CDR3, the DNA is TGTGCCAGCAGCCTCCCCTGGCGGGAACCCTCCTACGAGCAGTACTTC.

The J gene is TRBJ1-5, the V gene TRBV2, with 8 bases lining up with TRBD1. Germline V lookup: CDR1 SNHLY, CDR2 FYNNEI. This CDR3 has 14 residues. After removal of 2 bases from V and 3 bases from J, the junction contained 0 bases not matched to a gene. DNA for the CDR3: TGTGCCAGCAGTGAACAGGGGGCCAATCAGCCCCAGCATTTT. Translating it yields CASSEQGANQPQHF.

This clone was counted once. At one end, the junction sequence differs from germline, possibly due to a read error. This chain uses TRBV25-1 with TRBJ1-1, with TRBD1 matching over 9 bases. This CDR3 spans 15 amino acids. The V gene's germline CDR1 is MGHDK and CDR2 SYGVNS. CDR3 bases: TGTGCCAGCAGTCCTAACAGGGGGCTGAAGACTGAAGCTTTCTTT. Encoded protein: CASSPNRGLKTEAFF.

The chain links TRBV9 to TRBJ2-3; 7 positions agree with TRBD2. Germline V lookup: CDR1 SGDLS, CDR2 YYNGEE. V lost 0 bases, J lost 5 bases, and 6 bases stayed unmatched. CDR3 length: 15 residues. CDR3 in DNA: TGTGCCAGCAGCGTAGCGGGAGGAGGAGGAGATACGCAGTATTTT. Its translation is CASSVAGGGGDTQYF.

The rearrangement joins TRBV6-5 to TRBJ1-2, with D unresolved. V lost 6 bases and J 0 bases, leaving 11 bases between the germline ends. From germline, CDR1 is MNHEY and CDR2 SVGAGI. CDR3 size: 14 residues. CDR3 region: CASRRDGTNYGYTF. As DNA, the CDR3 is TGTGCCAGCAGAAGGGATGGAACTAACTATGGCTACACCTTC.

The J gene is TRBJ2-2, the V gene TRBV27, with no clear D. The CDR3 spans 11 residues. Germline V gives CDR1 MNHEY, CDR2 SMNVEV (reference sequence). V shed 1 base and J shed 8 bases, with 2 bases lying between them. CDR3 sequence reads: CASSLWGELFF. The DNA for the CDR3 is TGTGCCAGCAGTTTATGGGGGGAGCTGTTTTTT.

This sequence joins TRBV5-1 and TRBJ1-4; D not resolved. CDR1 SGHRS and CDR2 YFSETQ come from the germline V gene. The length of the CDR3 is 14 residues. V shed 4 bases and J shed 7 bases, with 14 bases lying between them. In DNA, the CDR3 is TGCGCCAGCAGCGATAGGGAAAGTGGTGAAAAACTGTTTTTT. As protein: CASSDRESGEKLFF.

The table lists this clone with a few counts. Here the CDR3 DNA reads TGTGCCATCAGTGAGCCGTCCGGGGAGCTGTTTTTT. The encoded protein is CAISEPSGELFF. J is TRBJ2-2 and V is TRBV10-3; D unclear. The germline V and J ends were trimmed by 2 bases and 6 bases, with 4 bases remaining between them. CDR3 length: 12 amino acids. The V gene's germline CDR1 is ENHRY and CDR2 SYGVKD.

V is TRBV19 and J is TRBJ2-1; D remains ambiguous. Trimming removed 2 bases at V and 5 bases at J, with 10 bases between. CDR1 LNHDA and CDR2 SQIVND come from the germline V gene (reference sequence). This CDR3 comprises 14 residues. The CDR3 sequence is CASSILWRNNEQFF. The CDR3 bases are TGTGCCAGTAGTATATTGTGGCGAAACAATGAGCAGTTCTTC.

The chain carries TRBV18 and TRBJ2-5, with D uncertain. Trimming took off 5 bases at V and 5 bases at J, with 9 bases between the two ends. The CDR3 totals 12 residues. CDR1 is KGHSH, CDR2 LQKENI, per germline. The CDR3 nucleotides read TGTGCCAGCTCAGACCTGGGGGAGACCCAGTACTTC. This sequence encodes CASSDLGETQYF.

CDR3 amino acids: CASSFNAGGTGELFF. The CDR3 region has the DNA TGCGCCAGCAGCTTCAACGCAGGGGGCACCGGGGAGCTGTTTTTT. The rearrangement joins TRBV5-1 to TRBJ2-2, with 7 bases matching TRBD1. In germline, CDR1 is SGHRS, CDR2 YFSETQ. This CDR3 spans 15 amino acids. V trimming: 2 bases; J trimming: 4 bases; junction bases outside the gene matches: 5. The whole variable domain, filled in from reference TRBV5-1 and TRBJ2-2, reads KAGVTQTPRYLIKTRGQQVTLSCSPISGHRSVSWYQQTPGQGLQFLFEYFSETQRNKGNFPGRFSGRQFSNSRSEMNVSTLELGDSALYLCASSFNAGGTGELFFGEGSRLTVL.

This clone showed up just a few times. The chain joins TRBV27 to TRBJ1-2; D not certain. Germline loops: CDR1 MNHEY, CDR2 SMNVEV (reference sequence). The CDR3 length is 12 residues. Deletions cut 6 bases from V and 5 bases from J, with 10 bases between. The CDR3 protein is CASSPLGYGYTF. As DNA, the CDR3 is TGTGCCAGCAGCCCCCTTGGGTATGGCTACACCTTC.